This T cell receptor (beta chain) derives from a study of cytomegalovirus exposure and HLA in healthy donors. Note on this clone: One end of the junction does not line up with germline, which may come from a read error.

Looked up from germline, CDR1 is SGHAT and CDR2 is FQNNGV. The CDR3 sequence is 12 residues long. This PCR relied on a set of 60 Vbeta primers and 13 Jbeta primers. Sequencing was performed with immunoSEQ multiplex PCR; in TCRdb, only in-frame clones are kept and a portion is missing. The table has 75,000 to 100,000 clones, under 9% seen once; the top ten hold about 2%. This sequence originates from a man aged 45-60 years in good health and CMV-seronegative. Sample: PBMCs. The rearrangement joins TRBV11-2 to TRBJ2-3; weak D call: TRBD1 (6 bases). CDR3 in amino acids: CASSFQTGHPDF. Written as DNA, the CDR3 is TGTGCCAGCAGCTTCCAGACAGGTCACCCAGATTTT.